Here is one T cell receptor beta chain with its context. At least ten counts were recorded for this clonotype. The antigen it binds to is not known. Per-nucleotide qualities are absent, and no much larger clonotype sits a single base away. The germline V gene (reference sequence) yields SEHNR for CDR1 and FQNEAQ for CDR2. Measured from the cysteine to the phenylalanine, the CDR3 is 14 residues long. The DNA shown is the 42-base CDR3, in frame from base 1. V and J are trimmed by 3 bases and 2 bases, and the gene matches miss 1 base of the junction. The method was 5' RACE. TCRdb records Illumina HiSeq 2000 as the sequencer. Template switching introduced a universal primer binding site; the final cDNA contained a unique molecular identifier, enabling accurate counting of TCR cDNA molecules. First-strand cDNA for TCR alpha and beta chains was synthesized from specific primers in the conserved constant-segment region. To control for contamination, each cDNA library was double barcoded with a SMART-Mk sample barcode plus Illumina barcodes. TruSeq adapter sequences, together with Illumina sample barcodes, were added in two successive PCR steps. The TCR alpha and beta cDNA libraries were sequenced on the Illumina HiSeq platform using custom primers. The source study handled its data this way. MiGEC processed the raw reads to extract unique molecular identifiers, while MiXCR was used to determine the CDR3 positions. For each individual, recombination models were inferred using an EM algorithm with the repgenHMM and IGoR tools. The analysis of shared clonotypes was done with the tcR package in R, with sharing normalized by the product of cloneset sizes. Out-of-frame nonproductive sequences were analyzed to study raw recombination free of thymic and clonal selection effects. TCRdb trimmed the raw reads at Q25, called clones with MiXCR and kept productive beta chains. Records with the same CDR3 protein are collapsed into one entry carrying the most frequent genes and DNA. TCRdb, not the original authors, processed these V and J calls. The sample has 500,000 to 600,000 distinct CDR3 sequences on record, roughly 21% of them singletons. 0.8% to 1% of the sample is in the top ten clones.

This entry is derived from a study of identical twins listed by TCRdb under 2016. For the wider study: TCR alpha and beta repertoires from monozygotic twins, unrelated adults of various ages and cord blood were deep-sequenced to test whether fetal clonotypes persist. Replicate twin experiments were performed at different times using different library preparation protocols to rule out contamination. Overall study results and their limits: Abundant cord blood beta clonotypes had fewer insertions, young adult naive repertoires showed a similar but weaker trend, and memory repertoires showed no such trend. Invariant T cells such as MAIT and iNKT could partly confound zero-insertion analyses, although diverse VJ usage argued against such confounding for most clonotypes. Compared with coincidental sharing between unrelated individuals, out-of-frame TCR alpha sequences shared between twins had an excess of sequences with low generation probability. The excess sharing between twins in beta out-of-frame sequences was weaker because fewer shared sequences reduced the signal-to-noise ratio. Because the same donors could not be followed over many years, the conclusions depended on cross-sectional statistical analysis. In monozygotic twins, out-of-frame TCR alpha sharing was systematically underestimated by recombination models, although the models agreed with sharing between unrelated individuals.

Only healthy Caucasian donors were included. The twin cohort consisted of three pairs of female monozygotic twins, all aged roughly 18 to 30 years. CD4+ and CD8+ T cell populations were isolated with positive isolation kits from Invitrogen. These same data were also listed under a study on T cells expressing NK-cell markers. The second paper states: In sorted CD3+CD56+NKG2C+, CD3+CD56+NKG2C- and CD3+CD56-NKG2C+ T-cell subsets from several donors, TCR beta-chain repertoires were profiled. Among the eight sequenced donors, only one was HCMV-seronegative, while the other seven were HCMV-seropositive. In several experiments an anti-gammadeltaTCR antibody was added to restrict sorting to alphabetaTCR-expressing T cells. In six donors, the dominant CD3+CD56+NKG2C+ clonotypes were found to rank among the top 10 CD8+ clonotypes and to make up about 1.0-7.5% of CD8+ T cells. Those dominant clonotypes were again the most abundant among CD3+CD56-NKG2C+ cells in a handful of donors, at about 25-60.1%. Whether the expanded NKG2C-expressing T cell clones were specific for HCMV antigens remained unclear. All eight donors whose samples were sequenced were randomly selected healthy volunteers, three of them men and five women. To determine HCMV serostatus, a commercial ELISA kit was used to detect HCMV-specific IgG in serum. Reads were demultiplexed and grouped by UMI with MIGEC, and clonotypes were assembled and quantified with MiTCR. To exclude erroneous sequences, only TCR cDNA sequences supported by at least two reads were retained. The tcR package was used for downstream repertoire analysis, and clonotypes were matched between fractions using CDR3 nucleotide sequence together with V segment. Antigen specificity was annotated against VDJdb with VDJmatch, allowing one amino acid substitution in CDR3.

This receptor was identified in a woman aged 18-35 years in good health. The rearranged chain carries TRBV7-9 and TRBJ1-5, and 7 bases in between align with TRBD1. The sequenced material came from CD4+ T cells sorted from blood. The bases read TGTGCCAGCAGCTTCACAGGGGGCAATCAGCCCCAGCATTTT. Its translation reads: CASSFTGGNQPQHF.